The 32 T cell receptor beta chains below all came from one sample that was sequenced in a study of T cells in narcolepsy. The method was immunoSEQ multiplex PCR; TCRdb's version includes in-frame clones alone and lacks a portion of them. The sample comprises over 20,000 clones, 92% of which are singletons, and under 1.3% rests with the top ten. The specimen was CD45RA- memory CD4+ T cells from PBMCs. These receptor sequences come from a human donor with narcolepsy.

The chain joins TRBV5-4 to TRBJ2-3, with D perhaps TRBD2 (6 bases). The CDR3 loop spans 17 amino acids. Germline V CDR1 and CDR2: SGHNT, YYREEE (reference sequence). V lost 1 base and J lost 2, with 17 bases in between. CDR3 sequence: CASSLKGSRGTTDTQYF. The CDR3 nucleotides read TGTGCCAGCAGCTTGAAGGGGTCTCGGGGGACCACAGATACGCAGTATTTT.

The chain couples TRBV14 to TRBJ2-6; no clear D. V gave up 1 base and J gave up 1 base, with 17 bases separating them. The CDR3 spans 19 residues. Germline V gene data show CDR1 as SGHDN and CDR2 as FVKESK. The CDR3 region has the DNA TGTGCCAGCAGCCAAGGTCAAAGGACCCCGAAATCTGGGGCCAACGTCCTGACTTTC. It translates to CASSQGQRTPKSGANVLTF.

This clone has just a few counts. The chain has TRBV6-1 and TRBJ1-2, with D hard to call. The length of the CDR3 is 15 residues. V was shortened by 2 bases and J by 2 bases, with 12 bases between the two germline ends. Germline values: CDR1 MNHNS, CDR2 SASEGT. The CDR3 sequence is CASSERYTNNYGYTF. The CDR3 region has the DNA TGTGCCAGCAGTGAACGTTACACAAACAACTATGGCTACACCTTC.

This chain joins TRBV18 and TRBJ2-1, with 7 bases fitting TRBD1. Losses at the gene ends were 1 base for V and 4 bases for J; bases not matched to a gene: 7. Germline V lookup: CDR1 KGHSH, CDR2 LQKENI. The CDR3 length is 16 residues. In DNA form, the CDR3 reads TGTGCCAGCTCACCACTTAACAGGGGTGGATACAATGAGCAGTTCTTC. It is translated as CASSPLNRGGYNEQFF.

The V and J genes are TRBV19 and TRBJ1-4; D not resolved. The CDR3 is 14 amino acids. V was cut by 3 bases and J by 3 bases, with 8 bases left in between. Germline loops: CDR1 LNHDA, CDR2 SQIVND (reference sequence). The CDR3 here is CASSISPANEKLFF. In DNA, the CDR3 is TGTGCCAGTAGTATCAGTCCGGCTAATGAAAAACTGTTTTTT.

In DNA form, the CDR3 reads TGCAGCGCCGGACAGGGGTATCAGCCCCAGCATTTT. It translates to CSAGQGYQPQHF. The chain combines TRBV29-1 with TRBJ1-5; 9 positions match TRBD1. V gave up 7 bases and J gave up 5 bases; unmatched junction bases: 3. CDR3 length equals 12 residues. Germline V gives CDR1 SQVTM, CDR2 ANQGSEA.

CDR3 residues: CASSETATDTQYF. CDR3 nucleotide sequence: TGTGCCAGCAGTGAAACAGCCACAGATACGCAGTATTTT. The chain joins TRBV2 to TRBJ2-3; D gene unclear. The length of the CDR3 is 13 residues. CDR1 and CDR2 (germline): SNHLY, FYNNEI. The ends were cut back, 2 bases at V and 2 bases at J, with 5 bases in the middle.

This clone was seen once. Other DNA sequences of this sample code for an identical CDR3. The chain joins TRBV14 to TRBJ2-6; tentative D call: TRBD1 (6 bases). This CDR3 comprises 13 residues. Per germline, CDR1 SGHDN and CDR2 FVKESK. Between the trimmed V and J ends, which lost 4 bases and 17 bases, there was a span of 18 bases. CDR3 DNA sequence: TGTGCCAGCAGCCGACTAACAGGGTTCGAGGTGACTTTC. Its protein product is CASSRLTGFEVTF.

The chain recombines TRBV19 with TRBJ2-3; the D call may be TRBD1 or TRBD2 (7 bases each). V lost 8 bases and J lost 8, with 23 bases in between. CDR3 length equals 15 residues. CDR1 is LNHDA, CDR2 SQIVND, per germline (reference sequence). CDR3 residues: CASGETGRGQVTQYF. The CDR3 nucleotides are TGTGCCAGTGGCGAGACAGGGAGGGGGCAGGTTACGCAGTATTTT.

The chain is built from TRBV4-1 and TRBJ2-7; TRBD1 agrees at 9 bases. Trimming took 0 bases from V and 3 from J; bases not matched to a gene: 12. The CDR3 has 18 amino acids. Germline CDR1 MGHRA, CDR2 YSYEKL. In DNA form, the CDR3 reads TGCGCCAGCAGCCAAGATCTGATCGGGACAGGGAAAAACTACGAGCAGTACTTC. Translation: CASSQDLIGTGKNYEQYF.

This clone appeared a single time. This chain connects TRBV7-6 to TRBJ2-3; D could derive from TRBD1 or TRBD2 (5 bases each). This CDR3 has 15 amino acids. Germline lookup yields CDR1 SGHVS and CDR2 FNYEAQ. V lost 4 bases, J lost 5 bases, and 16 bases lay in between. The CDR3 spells CASSSLTPRGDTQYF. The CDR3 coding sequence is TGTGCCAGCAGCTCCCTCACTCCGAGGGGAGATACGCAGTATTTT.

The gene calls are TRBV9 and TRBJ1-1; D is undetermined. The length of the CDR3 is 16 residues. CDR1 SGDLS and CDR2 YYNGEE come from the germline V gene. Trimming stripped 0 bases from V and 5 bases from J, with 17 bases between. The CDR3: CASSVGTVVLRTEAFF. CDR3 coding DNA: TGTGCCAGCAGCGTAGGAACAGTGGTTTTGAGAACTGAAGCTTTCTTT.

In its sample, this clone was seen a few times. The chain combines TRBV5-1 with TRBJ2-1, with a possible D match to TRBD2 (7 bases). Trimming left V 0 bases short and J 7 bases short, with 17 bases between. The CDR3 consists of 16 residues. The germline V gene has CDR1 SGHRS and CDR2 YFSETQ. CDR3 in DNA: TGCGCCAGCAGCTTGGCGGGGGGCGGGAGTGTAAATGAGCAGTTCTTC. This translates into CASSLAGGGSVNEQFF.

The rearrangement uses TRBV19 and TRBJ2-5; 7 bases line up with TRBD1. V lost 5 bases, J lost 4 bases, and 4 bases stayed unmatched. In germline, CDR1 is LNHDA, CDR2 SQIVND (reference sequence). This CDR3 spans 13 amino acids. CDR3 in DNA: TGTGCCAGTAGTTCCCGGGACAGAGAGACCCAGTACTTC. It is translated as CASSSRDRETQYF.

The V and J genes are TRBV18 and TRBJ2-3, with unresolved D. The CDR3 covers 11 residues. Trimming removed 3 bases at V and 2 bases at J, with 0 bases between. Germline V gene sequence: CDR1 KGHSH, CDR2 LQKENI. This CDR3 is CASSPTDTQYF. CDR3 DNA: TGTGCCAGCTCACCCACAGATACGCAGTATTTT.

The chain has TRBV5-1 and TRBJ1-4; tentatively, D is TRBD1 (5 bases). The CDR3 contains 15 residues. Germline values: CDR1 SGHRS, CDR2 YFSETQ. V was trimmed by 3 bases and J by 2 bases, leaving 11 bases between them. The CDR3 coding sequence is TGCGCCAGCAGCTGGAACAGGCTCACTAATGAAAAACTGTTTTTT. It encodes CASSWNRLTNEKLFF.

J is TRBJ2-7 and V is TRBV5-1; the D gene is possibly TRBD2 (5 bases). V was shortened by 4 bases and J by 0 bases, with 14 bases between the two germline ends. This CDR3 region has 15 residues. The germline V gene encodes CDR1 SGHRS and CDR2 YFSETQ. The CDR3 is CASSAGLLSSYEQYF. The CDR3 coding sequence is TGCGCCAGCAGCGCAGGACTTCTCAGCTCCTACGAGCAGTACTTC. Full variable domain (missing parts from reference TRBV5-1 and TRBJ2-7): KAGVTQTPRYLIKTRGQQVTLSCSPISGHRSVSWYQQTPGQGLQFLFEYFSETQRNKGNFPGRFSGRQFSNSRSEMNVSTLELGDSALYLCASSAGLLSSYEQYFGPGTRLTVT.

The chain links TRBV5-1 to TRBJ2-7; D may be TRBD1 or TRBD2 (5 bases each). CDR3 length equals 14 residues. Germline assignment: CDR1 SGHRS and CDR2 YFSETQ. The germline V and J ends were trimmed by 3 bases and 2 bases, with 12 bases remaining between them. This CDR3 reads CASSWGTATYEQYF. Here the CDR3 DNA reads TGCGCCAGCAGCTGGGGGACGGCTACCTACGAGCAGTACTTC.

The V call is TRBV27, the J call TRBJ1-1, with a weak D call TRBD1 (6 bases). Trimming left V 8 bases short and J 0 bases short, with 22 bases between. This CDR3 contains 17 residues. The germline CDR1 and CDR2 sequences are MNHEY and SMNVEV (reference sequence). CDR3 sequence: CASYSGQGRKLNTEAFF. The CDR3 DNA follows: TGTGCCAGCTATTCCGGGCAGGGGCGAAAATTGAACACTGAAGCTTTCTTT.

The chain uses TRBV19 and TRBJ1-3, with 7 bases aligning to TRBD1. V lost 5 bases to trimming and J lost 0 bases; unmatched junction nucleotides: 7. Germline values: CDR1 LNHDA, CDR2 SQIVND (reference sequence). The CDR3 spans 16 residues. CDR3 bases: TGTGCCAGTAGTCTACAGGGGCATGTCTCTGGAAACACCATATATTTT. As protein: CASSLQGHVSGNTIYF.

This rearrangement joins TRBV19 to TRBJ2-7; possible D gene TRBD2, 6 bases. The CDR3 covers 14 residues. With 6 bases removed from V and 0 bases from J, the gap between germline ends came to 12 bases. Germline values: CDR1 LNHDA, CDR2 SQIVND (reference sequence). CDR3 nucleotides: TGTGCCAGTAGCCGTGGGGGGAACTCCTACGAGCAGTACTTC. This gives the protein CASSRGGNSYEQYF. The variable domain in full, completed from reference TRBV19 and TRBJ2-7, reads DGGITQSPKYLFRKEGQNVTLSCEQNLNHDAMYWYRQDPGQGLRLIYYSQIVNDFQKGDIAEGYSVSREKKESFPLTVTSAQKNPTAFYLCASSRGGNSYEQYFGPGTRLTVT.

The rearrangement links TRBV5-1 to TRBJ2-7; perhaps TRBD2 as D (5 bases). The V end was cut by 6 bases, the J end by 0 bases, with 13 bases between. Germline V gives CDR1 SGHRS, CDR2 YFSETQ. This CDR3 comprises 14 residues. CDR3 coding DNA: TGCGCCAGCACAGAAGCGGAGTACTCCTACGAGCAGTACTTC. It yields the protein CASTEAEYSYEQYF.

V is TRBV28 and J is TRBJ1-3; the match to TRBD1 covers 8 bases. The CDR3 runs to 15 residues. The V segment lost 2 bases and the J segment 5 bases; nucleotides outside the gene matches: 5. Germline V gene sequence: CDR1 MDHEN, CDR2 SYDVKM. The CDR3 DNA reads TGTGCCAGCAGTTTAGGACAGGGATGGAGAAACACCATATATTTT. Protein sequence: CASSLGQGWRNTIYF.

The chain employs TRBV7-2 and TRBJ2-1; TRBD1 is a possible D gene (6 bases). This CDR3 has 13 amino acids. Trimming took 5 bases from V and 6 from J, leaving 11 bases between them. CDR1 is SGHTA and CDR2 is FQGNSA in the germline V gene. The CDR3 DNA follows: TGTGCCAGCAGCAAACAGGGTCCCAATGAGCAGTTCTTC. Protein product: CASSKQGPNEQFF.

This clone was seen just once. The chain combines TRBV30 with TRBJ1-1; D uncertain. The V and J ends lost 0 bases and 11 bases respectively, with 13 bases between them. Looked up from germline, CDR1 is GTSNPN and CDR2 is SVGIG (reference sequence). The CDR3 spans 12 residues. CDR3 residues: CAWSVQYGCAFF. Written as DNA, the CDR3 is TGTGCCTGGAGTGTACAGTACGGTTGTGCTTTCTTT.

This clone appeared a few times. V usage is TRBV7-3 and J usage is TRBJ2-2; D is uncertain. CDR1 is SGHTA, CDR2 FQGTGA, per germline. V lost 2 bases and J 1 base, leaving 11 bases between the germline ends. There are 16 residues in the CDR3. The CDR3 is CASSLRAPGNTGELFF. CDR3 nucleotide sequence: TGTGCCAGCAGCTTACGGGCCCCCGGGAACACCGGGGAGCTGTTTTTT.

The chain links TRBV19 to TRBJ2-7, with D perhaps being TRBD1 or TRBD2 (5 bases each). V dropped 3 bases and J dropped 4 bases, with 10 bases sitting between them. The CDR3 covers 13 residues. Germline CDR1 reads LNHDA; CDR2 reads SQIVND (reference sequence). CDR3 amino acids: CASSIRDGYEQYF. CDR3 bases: TGTGCCAGTAGTATTCGGGACGGATACGAGCAGTACTTC.

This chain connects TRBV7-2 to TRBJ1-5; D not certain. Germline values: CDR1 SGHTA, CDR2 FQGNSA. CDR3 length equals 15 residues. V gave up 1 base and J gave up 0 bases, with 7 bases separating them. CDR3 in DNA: TGTGCCAGCAGCTTAGAGCACCATAGCAATCAGCCCCAGCATTTT. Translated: CASSLEHHSNQPQHF. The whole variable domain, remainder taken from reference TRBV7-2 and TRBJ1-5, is GAGVSQSPSNKVTEKGKDVELRCDPISGHTALYWYRQSLGQGLEFLIYFQGNSAPDKSGLPSDRFSAERTGGSVSTLTIQRTQQEDSAVYLCASSLEHHSNQPQHFGDGTRLSIL.

Here the CDR3 DNA reads TGTGCCAGCAGCTTATCCCAGGGGGAGACCCAGTACTTC. Protein sequence: CASSLSQGETQYF. This rearrangement joins TRBV11-1 to TRBJ2-5, with D perhaps matching TRBD1 (6 bases). The germline V gene encodes CDR1 SGHAT and CDR2 FQDESV (reference sequence). Trimming shortened V by 2 bases and J by 5 bases, and 9 bases separated the two germline ends. CDR3 length: 13 amino acids. Supplemented by reference TRBV11-1 and TRBJ2-5, the full variable domain reads EAEVAQSPRYKITEKSQAVAFWCDPISGHATLYWYRQILGQGPELLVQFQDESVVDDSQLPKDRFSAERLKGVDSTLKIQPAELGDSAMYLCASSLSQGETQYFGPGTRLLVL.

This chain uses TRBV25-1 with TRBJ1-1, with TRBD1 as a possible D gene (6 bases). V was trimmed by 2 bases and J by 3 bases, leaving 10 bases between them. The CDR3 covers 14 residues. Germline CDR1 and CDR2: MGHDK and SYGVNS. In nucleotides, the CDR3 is TGTGCCAGCAGTGAACTAGGGGGGGACACTGAAGCTTTCTTT. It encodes CASSELGGDTEAFF.

The CDR3 protein is CASSSLAGGPTGELFF. The DNA for the CDR3 is TGCGCCAGCAGCTCCTTAGCGGGAGGGCCGACCGGGGAGCTGTTTTTT. The genes are TRBV5-1 and TRBJ2-2; 11 nucleotides line up with TRBD2. Germline loops: CDR1 SGHRS, CDR2 YFSETQ. J gave up 5 bases and V 3 bases, and 6 bases lay outside the gene matches. There are 16 residues in the CDR3.

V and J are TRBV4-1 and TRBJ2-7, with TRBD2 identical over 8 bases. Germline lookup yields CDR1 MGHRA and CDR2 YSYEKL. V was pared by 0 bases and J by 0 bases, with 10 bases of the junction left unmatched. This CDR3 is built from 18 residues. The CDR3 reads CASSQDLSGAGGSYEQYF. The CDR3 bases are TGCGCCAGCAGCCAAGATTTAAGTGGGGCGGGAGGCTCCTACGAGCAGTACTTC.